This is a list of T cell receptor beta chains from one sample in a study of blood T cell repertoires in COVID-19. The protocol was immunoSEQ multiplex PCR, while the TCRdb copy is restricted to in-frame clones and leaves out a portion. The sample records around 180,000 clones, approximately 80% being singletons. What was sequenced was PBMCs or T cells enriched from blood (not recorded which). Every receptor here comes from a man aged 50-59 years who had recovered from COVID-19. The CDR3 runs from the conserved cysteine through the conserved F or W.

>TRBV20-1|TRBJ2-1
CSASRTSGGAQGEQFF
>TRBV7-9|TRBJ1-4
CASSPRGSNEKLFF
>TRBV7-9|TRBJ1-4
CASSALTVREKLFF
>TRBV9|TRBJ2-2
CASSVVGLPGNTGELFF
>TRBV6-5|TRBJ2-7
CASRPGNPYEQYF
>TRBV7-2|TRBJ2-7
CASSLNLRGYEQYF
>TRBV11-1|TRBJ1-2
CASSEGTGLNGYTF
>TRBV29-1|TRBJ2-3
CSVERFVGGRADTQYF
>TRBV18|TRBJ1-2
CASSPTGGNYGYTF
>TRBV5-1|TRBJ1-6
CASSLLDRVNSPLHF
>TRBV7-2|TRBJ2-3
CASSLAPRQRTDTQYF
>TRBV28|TRBJ2-1
CASSQDRGGGGEQFF